This T cell receptor beta chain was captured by sequencing in a study of graft-versus-host responses after intestinal transplantation. As for the study in general: Grafts that recipients had were multivisceral, liver-intestinal, or isolated intestinal transplants. Anti-thymocyte globulin served as induction for all recipients, who then took tacrolimus and steroids for 3 to 4 years. Study findings and constraints: Individuals who had graft-donor T cell macrochimerism had allografts that showed high graft-versus-host to host-versus-graft clonal ratios. Recipient marrow showed GvH clones, some seen first in ileum or blood.

The repertoire was sequenced with immunoSEQ multiplex PCR; TCRdb's copy has only in-frame clones and lacks some. Found here are under 40,000 clones, over 85% of them singletons; the top ten hold about 0.76%. Of note for this clone: What it binds is unknown.

The specimen was PBMCs, collected 16 days after intestinal transplant. The sequence was obtained from a human patient who received an intestinal transplant, so some T cells may come from the graft donor.

The DNA for the CDR3 is TGCAGCGTTGATCCGGGGAACACTGAAGCTTTCTTT. Amino acid sequence: CSVDPGNTEAFF. This sequence joins TRBV29-1 and TRBJ1-1; no firm D call. This CDR3 comprises 12 residues. CDR1 is SQVTM and CDR2 is ANQGSEA in the germline V gene. V was trimmed by 3 bases and J by 1 base, leaving 6 bases between them. Drawing the rest from reference TRBV29-1 and TRBJ1-1, the complete variable domain is SAVISQKPSRDICQRGTSLTIQCQVDSQVTMMFWYRQQPGQSLTLIATANQGSEATYESGFVIDKFPISRPNLTFSTLTVSNMSPEDSSIYLCSVDPGNTEAFFGQGTRLTVV.